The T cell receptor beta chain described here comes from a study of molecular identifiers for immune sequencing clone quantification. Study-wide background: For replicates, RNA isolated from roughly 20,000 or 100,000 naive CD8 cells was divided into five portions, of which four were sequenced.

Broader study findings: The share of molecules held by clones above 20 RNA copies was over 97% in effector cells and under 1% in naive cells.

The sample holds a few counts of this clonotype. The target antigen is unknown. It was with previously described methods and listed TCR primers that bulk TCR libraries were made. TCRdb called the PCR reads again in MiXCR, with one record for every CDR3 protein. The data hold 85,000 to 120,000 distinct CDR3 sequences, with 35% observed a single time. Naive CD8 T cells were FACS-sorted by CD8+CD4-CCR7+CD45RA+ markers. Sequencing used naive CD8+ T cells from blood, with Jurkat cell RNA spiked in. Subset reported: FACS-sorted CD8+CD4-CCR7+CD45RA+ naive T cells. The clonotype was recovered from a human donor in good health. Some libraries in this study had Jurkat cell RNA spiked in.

The CDR3 region has the DNA TGTGCCAGCAGTCAGGGTTTGGATGAGCAGTTCTTC. Translation gives CASSQGLDEQFF. The chain employs TRBV12-3 or TRBV12-4 and TRBJ2-1, with D possibly matching TRBD1 (5 bases). Deletions cut 5 bases from V and 8 bases from J, with 10 bases between. This CDR3 is built from 12 residues.